The rows below give T cell receptor beta chains drawn from one sample of a study of cytomegalovirus exposure and HLA in healthy donors. Using immunoSEQ multiplex PCR, the repertoire was profiled, and TCRdb retains in-frame clones only, with some absent. The sample lists 100,000 to 150,000 clones; over 60% were seen once. Sequencing used PBMCs. The receptors shown here come from a woman in her sixties in good health and CMV-seronegative. Both conserved end residues are part of each CDR3. A D gene is named only where the DNA matches it firmly. Only some rows state a clone size, as once, few, many or a class for expanded clones.

J	D	size	V	CDR3	DNA
TRBJ2-1	NA	NA	TRBV21-1	CASSKTLLADHNEQFF	TGTGCCAGCAGCAAAACCCTACTAGCGGACCACAATGAGCAGTTCTTC
TRBJ2-5	NA	NA	TRBV7-7	CASSLRGTPQETQYF	TGTGCCAGCAGCTTACGCGGGACCCCCCAAGAGACCCAGTACTTC
TRBJ2-1	NA	NA	TRBV5-1	CASSLVAGGYNEQFF	TGCGCCAGCAGCTTGGTGGCAGGGGGGTACAATGAGCAGTTCTTC
TRBJ1-1	TRBD1	NA	TRBV5-1	CASSLDQGVTEAFF	TGCGCCAGCAGCTTGGACCAGGGGGTAACTGAAGCTTTCTTT
TRBJ2-7	NA	NA	TRBV7-9	CASSEGVGYEQYF	TGTGCCAGCAGCGAAGGGGTGGGGTACGAGCAGTACTTC
TRBJ1-2	NA	NA	TRBV6-1	CASSPNRGYGYTF	TGTGCCAGCAGCCCCAACCGAGGCTATGGCTACACCTTC
TRBJ2-2	TRBD2	once	TRBV14	CASSPGTSGNTGELFF	TGTGCCAGCAGCCCCGGGACTAGCGGGAATACCGGGGAGCTGTTTTTT
TRBJ2-2	NA	NA	TRBV11-2	CASSTRGLAGNTGELFF	TGTGCCAGCAGCACGAGGGGGCTAGCGGGGAACACCGGGGAGCTGTTTTTT
TRBJ2-7	TRBD1	few	TRBV19	CASSTDREREQYF	TGTGCCAGTAGTACGGACAGGGAACGCGAGCAGTACTTC
TRBJ1-4	TRBD1	NA	TRBV5-6	CASSPHGTGPEKLFF	TGTGCCAGCAGCCCCCACGGGACAGGACCCGAAAAACTGTTTTTT
TRBJ2-3	NA	few	TRBV4-2	CASSPLEEGTDTQYF	TGTGCCAGCAGCCCCCTCGAAGAGGGCACAGATACGCAGTATTTT
TRBJ2-7	NA	NA	TRBV28	CASSFPAGAYEQYF	TGTGCCAGCAGTTTCCCGGCTGGAGCCTACGAGCAGTACTTC
TRBJ2-3	TRBD2	NA	TRBV5-1	CASSQGLVGTDTQYF	TGCGCCAGCAGCCAGGGACTAGTTGGCACAGATACGCAGTATTTT
TRBJ2-3	TRBD1	NA	TRBV5-1	CASSLAGTVGDTQYF	TGCGCCAGCAGCTTGGCCGGGACAGTTGGGGATACGCAGTATTTT
TRBJ1-1	NA	NA	TRBV5-1	CASSSRTGGNTEAFF	TGCGCCAGCAGCTCCAGGACGGGGGGGAACACTGAAGCTTTCTTT
TRBJ2-7	TRBD2	NA	TRBV28	CASSLTPRLAGVSYEQYF	TGTGCCAGCAGTTTAACCCCGCGACTAGCGGGAGTGTCCTACGAGCAGTACTTC
TRBJ1-1	TRBD1	NA	TRBV5-6	CASSLSGRQGILAEAFF	TGTGCCAGCAGCTTGTCCGGGCGACAGGGGATTCTCGCTGAAGCTTTCTTT
TRBJ2-5	TRBD2	NA	TRBV6-5	CASSYSAGGPGETQYF	TGTGCCAGCAGTTACTCAGCGGGGGGGCCTGGAGAGACCCAGTACTTC
TRBJ2-2	NA	NA	TRBV15	CATSRDHGAGVDTGELFF	TGTGCCACCAGCAGAGATCACGGGGCAGGGGTGGACACCGGGGAGCTGTTTTTT
TRBJ1-1	NA	few	TRBV2	CASSERERAEAFF	TGTGCCAGCAGTGAACGAGAGCGCGCTGAAGCTTTCTTT
TRBJ1-3	NA	NA	TRBV4-1	CASSQPGREIGNTIYF	TGCGCCAGCAGCCAGCCGGGGAGGGAAATTGGAAACACCATATATTTT
TRBJ1-5	TRBD1	NA	TRBV18	CASSPGTGGYQPQHF	TGTGCCAGCTCACCGGGGACAGGGGGCTATCAGCCCCAGCATTTT
TRBJ1-1	TRBD1	NA	TRBV2	CTSLDRATSITEAFF	TGTACCAGCTTGGACAGGGCGACTTCGATCACTGAAGCTTTCTTT
TRBJ2-2	NA	few	TRBV10-3	CAISESPRDGELFF	TGTGCCATCAGTGAGTCACCCCGGGACGGGGAGCTGTTTTTT
TRBJ2-7	TRBD2	NA	TRBV5-1	CASNPVAGSSYEQYF	TGCGCCAGCAACCCTGTAGCGGGGAGCTCCTACGAGCAGTACTTC
TRBJ2-3	NA	NA	TRBV6-6	CASNYRGTSTDTQYF	TGTGCCAGCAACTACCGGGGGACTAGCACAGATACGCAGTATTTT
TRBJ1-5	NA	NA	TRBV30	CAWSFGQRNQPQHF	TGTGCCTGGAGTTTCGGACAGAGGAATCAGCCCCAGCATTTT
TRBJ1-5	TRBD1	once	TRBV19	CASRDRLGQPQHF	TGTGCCAGCAGGGACAGGCTGGGTCAGCCCCAGCATTTT
TRBJ2-7	TRBD1	NA	TRBV25-1	CASSEGQGMYEQYF	TGTGCCAGCAGTGAGGGACAGGGGATGTACGAGCAGTACTTC
TRBJ2-3	TRBD1	NA	TRBV23-1	CANHGQGADTQYF	TGCGCCAACCATGGACAGGGCGCAGATACGCAGTATTTT
TRBJ1-1	NA	NA	TRBV27	CASSSTMGAMNTEAFF	TGTGCCAGCAGTTCGACCATGGGGGCCATGAACACTGAAGCTTTCTTT
TRBJ1-3	TRBD1	once	TRBV29-1	CSFRDRCFSGNTIYF	TGCAGCTTCCGGGACAGGTGTTTCTCTGGAAACACCATATATTTT
TRBJ2-1	TRBD2	NA	TRBV27	CASSLAGGPYNEQFF	TGTGCCAGCAGTCTAGCGGGAGGGCCGTACAATGAGCAGTTCTTC
TRBJ2-5	TRBD2	NA	TRBV30	CAWSSRTSGRRETQYF	TGTGCCTGGAGTTCGAGGACTAGCGGGAGGAGGGAGACCCAGTACTTC
TRBJ1-1	NA	few	TRBV18	CASSQGPLNTEAFF	TGTGCCAGCTCCCAGGGGCCCTTGAACACTGAAGCTTTCTTT